A single sample is the source of the 29 T cell receptor beta chains below, sequenced in a study of T-cell reconstitution after alpha-beta-depleted transplantation in children (dated by TCRdb to about 2016). Libraries came from PCR. The sequencing machine was an Illumina HiSeq 2500. To normalize quantification of the TCRbeta repertoire, the TCR libraries were built with molecular barcoding that relied on unique molecular identifiers. Using fastp trimming at Q25 and MiXCR clonotype assembly, TCRdb reanalyzed the public sequencing data and kept in-frame beta chains. When rows share a CDR3 protein, they turn into one entry using the most common DNA and genes. The sample includes a few hundred thousand distinct CDR3 sequences, with over 9.5% observed a single time. The top ten clones comprise about 5.4% of the sample. The sequences come from PBMCs from the stem cell graft donor, collected from the stem cell graft. Receptors originate from a human donor who donated a stem cell graft to a child with SCID.

There are a few counts of this clonotype. The chain combines TRBV28 with TRBJ2-1, with D perhaps matching TRBD1 or TRBD2 (5 bases each). The V end was cut by 6 bases, the J end by 4 bases, with 16 bases between. Germline V CDR1 and CDR2: MDHEN, SYDVKM. The CDR3 loop spans 15 amino acids. The CDR3 here is CASRTQVWGYNEQFF. The DNA of the CDR3 is TGTGCCAGCAGAACTCAGGTGTGGGGGTACAATGAGCAGTTCTTC.

This clonotype was found many times. This chain connects TRBV6-5 to TRBJ2-2; no clear D gene. CDR3 length: 11 amino acids. From germline, CDR1 is MNHEY and CDR2 SVGAGI. V lost 4 bases and J lost 9, with 6 bases in between. In DNA form, the CDR3 reads TGTGCCAGCAGTTCCGACCGGGAGCTGTTTTTT. Translating it yields CASSSDRELFF.

This clonotype showed up many times. The chain joins TRBV4-1 to TRBJ1-1; no clear D gene. The CDR3 is 13 amino acids. Looked up from germline, CDR1 is MGHRA and CDR2 is YSYEKL. The V gene lost 3 bases and the J gene lost 5 bases, with 10 bases spanning the gap. The CDR3 DNA follows: TGCGCCAGCAGCCACCCATCCATAACTGAAGCTTTCTTT. It translates to CASSHPSITEAFF.

This clonotype has a count of ten or more. The chain has TRBV20-1 and TRBJ1-6; possibly TRBD1 for D (5 bases). This CDR3 has 14 amino acids. Trimming removed 1 base at V and 6 bases at J, with 10 bases between. CDR1 and CDR2 (germline): DFQATT, SNEGSKA (reference sequence). The CDR3 here is CSARGSGANSPLHF. The CDR3 DNA sequence: TGCAGTGCTAGAGGCTCCGGGGCTAATTCACCCCTCCACTTT.

The chain combines TRBV6-5 with TRBJ1-2; D remains ambiguous. Trimming cost V 2 bases and J 3 bases, with 22 bases left between them. The CDR3 runs to 18 residues. Germline-derived CDR1 and CDR2 are MNHEY and SVGAGI. CDR3 region: CASSYVIPAWASDYGYTF. CDR3 DNA sequence: TGTGCCAGCAGTTACGTTATCCCCGCGTGGGCATCCGACTATGGCTACACCTTC.

This clonotype was detected many times. The chain has TRBV7-2 and TRBJ2-5; 9 bases are shared with TRBD2. Trimming cost V 5 bases and J 5 bases; bases outside gene matches: 6. The V gene's germline CDR1 is SGHTA and CDR2 FQGNSA. This CDR3 contains 14 residues. The CDR3 DNA reads as TGTGCCAGCAGCCCAAGCGGGGGGAGGGAGACCCAGTACTTC. Amino acid sequence: CASSPSGGRETQYF. The full variable domain, in which reference TRBV7-2 and TRBJ2-5 provide the parts outside the CDR3, is GAGVSQSPSNKVTEKGKDVELRCDPISGHTALYWYRQSLGQGLEFLIYFQGNSAPDKSGLPSDRFSAERTGGSVSTLTIQRTQQEDSAVYLCASSPSGGRETQYFGPGTRLLVL.

In this sample, this clonotype turned up many times. V usage is TRBV20-1 and J usage is TRBJ1-2; D is possibly TRBD1 (5 bases). Germline assignment: CDR1 DFQATT and CDR2 SNEGSKA (reference sequence). This CDR3 is built from 16 residues. Trimming took off 0 bases at V and 5 bases at J, with 19 bases between the two ends. The CDR3 coding sequence is TGCAGTGCTAGAGAGAGGGGAAGAATCTTCGGGTATGGCTACACCTTC. Amino acid sequence: CSARERGRIFGYGYTF.

This clonotype was observed a handful of times. The gene calls are TRBV18 and TRBJ2-5; D gene ambiguous. The CDR3 spans 13 residues. Trimming removed 3 bases at V and 5 bases at J, with 10 bases between. Germline V gene lookup returns CDR1 KGHSH and CDR2 LQKENI. CDR3 DNA: TGTGCCAGCTCACCGTCGGATGGCGAGACCCAGTACTTC. Translation gives CASSPSDGETQYF.

This clonotype showed up many times. This rearrangement joins TRBV7-8 to TRBJ1-1, with TRBD1 as a possible D gene (6 bases). This CDR3 is 16 amino acids long. The V and J ends lost 3 bases and 4 bases respectively, with 18 bases between them. Germline CDR1 reads SGHVS; CDR2 reads FQNEAQ. The CDR3 DNA sequence: TGTGCCAGCAGCTTCCTCCCGGAGGGGGTGGGCACTGAAGCTTTCTTT. It encodes CASSFLPEGVGTEAFF.

This clonotype was seen ten or more times. This chain uses TRBV28 with TRBJ2-5; 9 nucleotides agree with TRBD1. Unmatched junction bases numbered 7, after V lost 6 bases and J lost 5 bases. The germline gives CDR1 MDHEN, CDR2 SYDVKM. The CDR3 runs 14 residues. CDR3 in DNA: TGTGCCAGCAGCCCCGGACAGGGGAGGGAGACCCAGTACTTC. As protein: CASSPGQGRETQYF.

This clonotype appeared many times. This chain uses TRBV6-1 with TRBJ2-3; TRBD2 matches at 8 bases. The germline V gene has CDR1 MNHNS and CDR2 SASEGT. The J segment lost 1 base and the V segment lost 6 bases, leaving 9 bases of the junction unmatched. This CDR3 is built from 16 residues. CDR3 in amino acids: CASSAYLLAGTDTQYF. In nucleotides, the CDR3 is TGTGCCAGCAGCGCCTACTTACTAGCGGGCACAGATACGCAGTATTTT.

The table lists this clonotype with many counts. This chain connects TRBV5-1 to TRBJ1-1; 7 nucleotides align to TRBD1. Per the germline V gene, CDR1 is SGHRS and CDR2 is YFSETQ. V shed 0 bases, J shed 1 base, and the junction held 15 bases outside the gene matches. The CDR3 sequence is 19 residues long. The CDR3 DNA sequence: TGCGCCAGCAGCTTGGCTGGGATCGCGCGTAGGGGGCGGAACACTGAAGCTTTCTTT. Translation: CASSLAGIARRGRNTEAFF.

This rearrangement joins TRBV20-1 to TRBJ2-2, with unresolved D. There are 13 residues in the CDR3. Trimming removed 0 bases from V and 0 bases from J, with 2 bases in between. The germline V gene has CDR1 DFQATT and CDR2 SNEGSKA (reference sequence). The CDR3 DNA follows: TGCAGTGCTAGAGAGCCGAACACCGGGGAGCTGTTTTTT. Amino acids: CSAREPNTGELFF.

This clonotype appeared many times. The chain carries TRBV20-1 and TRBJ2-3, with 8 bases that match TRBD1. The trim removed 0 bases at V and 2 bases at J, leaving 7 bases unmatched. The germline CDR1 and CDR2 sequences are DFQATT and SNEGSKA (reference sequence). The CDR3 extends over 16 amino acids. The CDR3 loop is CSARDWAGGDTDTQYF. CDR3 nucleotide sequence: TGCAGTGCTAGAGATTGGGCAGGGGGCGACACAGATACGCAGTATTTT.

This clonotype was counted ten times or more. V is TRBV28 and J is TRBJ2-2; D might be TRBD1 (5 bases). From germline, CDR1 is MDHEN and CDR2 SYDVKM. This CDR3 contains 14 residues. The ends were cut back, 3 bases at V and 4 bases at J, with 9 bases in the middle. CDR3 sequence (DNA): TGTGCCAGCAGTTTTACAGGATCCACCGGGGAGCTGTTTTTT. Translating it yields CASSFTGSTGELFF.

The sample holds a few counts of this clonotype. The V and J genes are TRBV28 and TRBJ2-7; D might be TRBD2 (6 bases). This CDR3 is built from 14 residues. V was shortened by 7 bases and J by 2 bases, with 15 bases between the two germline ends. Germline V CDR1 and CDR2: MDHEN, SYDVKM. The DNA for the CDR3 is TGTGCCAGCACCCCCGGAGGGTCCCCCTACGAGCAGTACTTC. Translating gives CASTPGGSPYEQYF.

Many counts were recorded for this clonotype. The chain uses TRBV7-8 and TRBJ1-4; D perhaps matches TRBD1 (5 bases). V lost 1 base to trimming and J lost 5 bases, with 8 bases between them. CDR1 and CDR2 (germline): SGHVS, FQNEAQ. This CDR3 comprises 14 residues. CDR3 sequence (DNA): TGTGCCAGCAGCTTAGACAGGCGAAATGAAAAACTGTTTTTT. It is translated as CASSLDRRNEKLFF.

This clonotype was observed many times. The rearrangement links TRBV7-8 to TRBJ2-1, with 8 bases lining up with TRBD1. J was trimmed by 6 bases and V by 5 bases; bases with no gene match: 6. The germline V gene encodes CDR1 SGHVS and CDR2 FQNEAQ. The CDR3 consists of 14 residues. In DNA, the CDR3 is TGTGCCAGCAGCCAACGGACAGGGAGCAATGAGCAGTTCTTC. The encoded protein is CASSQRTGSNEQFF.

This clonotype appeared many times. The V gene is TRBV27, the J gene TRBJ2-7; 11 bases align to TRBD2. Germline V gene sequence: CDR1 MNHEY, CDR2 SMNVEV (reference sequence). The CDR3 has 16 amino acids. The trim removed 5 bases at V and 2 bases at J, leaving 8 bases unmatched. CDR3 protein: CASSLTSGGSPYEQYF. CDR3 in DNA: TGTGCCAGCAGTCTCACTAGCGGGGGCTCTCCCTACGAGCAGTACTTC.

This clonotype was counted between two and nine times. The CDR3: CAARPAGRYEQYF. The DNA of the CDR3 is TGTGCCGCACGCCCCGCCGGCCGGTACGAGCAGTACTTC. The V gene is TRBV10-3, the J gene TRBJ2-7; D is undetermined. The germline gives CDR1 ENHRY, CDR2 SYGVKD. V gave up 11 bases and J gave up 4 bases, with 18 bases separating them. The CDR3 runs to 13 residues.

This clonotype was seen repeatedly, ten times or more. The chain is built from TRBV12-3 or TRBV12-4 and TRBJ1-2; D perhaps matches TRBD1 (5 bases). This CDR3 comprises 15 residues. The V gene lost 2 bases and the J gene lost 8 bases, with 18 bases spanning the gap. The CDR3: CASSLFVGGLGGYTF. The CDR3 DNA reads as TGTGCCAGCAGTTTATTTGTTGGGGGTCTAGGGGGCTACACCTTC.

A few counts support this clonotype. This may stem from a read error, because a much larger clone lies one nucleotide away. This chain's CDR3 is CASSQTGLNYGDTF. The CDR3 DNA reads TGTGCCAGCAGCCAGACAGGCCTTAACTATGGCGACACCTTC. This rearrangement joins TRBV2 to TRBJ1-2, with D maybe TRBD1 (6 bases). CDR1 SNHLY and CDR2 FYNNEI come from the germline V gene. This CDR3 contains 14 residues.

This clonotype has ten or more counts. This sequence joins TRBV5-1 and TRBJ1-1; D is undetermined. CDR1 is SGHRS and CDR2 is YFSETQ in the germline V gene. Trimming removed 5 bases from V and 2 bases from J, with 10 bases in between. This CDR3 contains 13 residues. CDR3 region: CASSWGSNTEAFF. Written as DNA, the CDR3 is TGCGCCAGCAGTTGGGGTAGTAACACTGAAGCTTTCTTT.

The chain links TRBV27 to TRBJ2-3, with D unclear. The CDR3 extends over 12 amino acids. Trimming stripped 6 bases from V and 0 bases from J, with 4 bases between. Germline CDR1 MNHEY, CDR2 SMNVEV (reference sequence). The CDR3: CASRHSTDTQYF. The CDR3 DNA is TGTGCCAGCAGACACAGCACAGATACGCAGTATTTT.

This clonotype appeared many times. The chain has TRBV9 and TRBJ2-3; possibly TRBD1 for D (6 bases). V was trimmed by 3 bases and J by 1 base, leaving 12 bases between them. CDR3 length equals 15 residues. The V gene's germline CDR1 is SGDLS and CDR2 YYNGEE. Here the CDR3 reads CASSEPGHRTDTQYF. CDR3 sequence (DNA): TGTGCCAGCAGCGAACCGGGACACCGCACAGATACGCAGTATTTT. Full variable domain (rest looked up from reference TRBV9 and TRBJ2-3): DSGVTQTPKHLITATGQRVTLRCSPRSGDLSVYWYQQSLDQGLQFLIQYYNGEERAKGNILERFSAQQFPDLHSELNLSSLELGDSALYFCASSEPGHRTDTQYFGPGTRLTVL.

This clonotype was detected ten times or more. The chain links TRBV2 to TRBJ1-6; the D is unclear. The V gene's germline CDR1 is SNHLY and CDR2 FYNNEI. CDR3 size: 15 residues. Trimming took 2 bases from V and 3 from J, leaving 8 bases between them. CDR3 nucleotides: TGTGCCAGCAGTGAAAGGCAGAGCTATAATTCACCCCTCCACTTT. The encoded protein is CASSERQSYNSPLHF.

At least ten counts were recorded for this clonotype. The rearrangement uses TRBV20-1 and TRBJ2-3; TRBD1 aligns across 9 bases. The CDR3 consists of 13 residues. Germline-derived CDR1 and CDR2 are DFQATT and SNEGSKA (reference sequence). V lost 5 bases and J lost 4; bases outside the gene matches: 4. As DNA, the CDR3 is TGCAGTGCTCGAGGACAGGGGCCAGATACGCAGTATTTT. Encoded protein: CSARGQGPDTQYF.

This clonotype was counted many times. This rearrangement joins TRBV10-3 to TRBJ2-7; D might be TRBD1 (6 bases). The CDR3 has 13 amino acids. Germline loops: CDR1 ENHRY, CDR2 SYGVKD. Trimming shortened V by 10 bases and J by 6 bases, and 19 bases separated the two germline ends. CDR3 loop: CATEFVGAGEQYF. CDR3 sequence (DNA): TGTGCCACGGAATTCGTGGGGGCTGGCGAGCAGTACTTC.

This clonotype occurred many times. This chain joins TRBV9 and TRBJ2-1; tentatively, D is TRBD2 (5 bases). The germline CDR1 and CDR2 sequences are SGDLS and YYNGEE. The CDR3 sequence is 13 residues long. V lost 0 bases, J lost 9 bases, and 10 bases lay in between. The CDR3 loop reads CASSVDPSSEQFF. The CDR3 nucleotides are TGTGCCAGCAGCGTAGATCCTAGCAGTGAGCAGTTCTTC. Full variable domain (outside the CDR3, taken from reference TRBV9 and TRBJ2-1): DSGVTQTPKHLITATGQRVTLRCSPRSGDLSVYWYQQSLDQGLQFLIQYYNGEERAKGNILERFSAQQFPDLHSELNLSSLELGDSALYFCASSVDPSSEQFFGPGTRLTVL.